This T cell receptor beta chain is from a study of shared clonotypes between healthy human individuals. On this clone itself: Its specificity is unknown.

Notes on the study in general: Non-shared clonotypes had lower generation probabilities than those shared by all four donors. Sharing across a few donors was seen in 4% to 6.5% of naive CD4 clonotypes.

Germline V gene lookup returns CDR1 MNHNS and CDR2 SASEGT. This CDR3 spans 14 amino acids. The V end was cut by 6 bases, the J end by 0 bases, with 11 bases between. Assay: immunoSEQ multiplex PCR; the TCRdb copy retains only in-frame clones and omits some. Among millions of clones listed, more than 90% were seen once. The sample taken for sequencing was naive CD4+ T cells sorted from blood. The subset here: CD45RA+ positively selected. The chain uses TRBV6-1 and TRBJ1-1, with D maybe TRBD1 (5 bases). The source is a young man in good health. In DNA form, the CDR3 reads TGTGCCAGCAGGCAGGGACTACTGAACACTGAAGCTTTCTTT. Translated, it gives CASRQGLLNTEAFF.